A selection of T cell receptor beta chains follows, all from one sample in a study of cytomegalovirus exposure and HLA in healthy donors. Clones were read by immunoSEQ multiplex PCR, and TCRdb kept only the in-frame ones, dropping some. This table has some 180,000 clones, more than 75% appearing once. What was sequenced was PBMCs. The receptors stem from a woman aged 25-40 years in good health and CMV-seropositive. Both conserved end residues are part of each CDR3. The order of the fields is D gene, clone size, V gene, J gene, CDR3 length, CDR3 DNA, CDR3 protein. D genes are given only for firm matches. Only part of the rows carry a size: once, few, many, or a class if the clone is expanded.

>NA|NA|TRBV6-1|TRBJ2-6|13
TGTGCCGGGCAGGAGGCTGGGGCCAACGTCCTGACTTTC
CAGQEAGANVLTF
>NA|NA|TRBV5-4|TRBJ2-3|12
TGTGCCAGCAGCCCATTCGCGGATACGCAGTATTTT
CASSPFADTQYF
>NA|NA|TRBV5-1|TRBJ2-2|15
TGCGCCAGCAGCCTGGACTACAAGAACACCGGGGAGCTGTTTTTT
CASSLDYKNTGELFF
>TRBD1|NA|TRBV4-2|TRBJ1-3|15
TGTGCCAGCAGCCAAGGACAGGGAACTGGAAACACCATATATTTT
CASSQGQGTGNTIYF
>NA|NA|TRBV10-1|TRBJ2-2|16
TGCGCCAGCAGCGAAGCCAAACAGGGATACACCGGGGAGCTGTTTTTT
CASSEAKQGYTGELFF
>NA|NA|TRBV7-8|TRBJ1-4|14
TGTGCCAGCAGCGCAGTAACCGTCGGGGAAAAACTGTTTTTT
CASSAVTVGEKLFF
>TRBD2|NA|TRBV28|TRBJ2-3|15
TGTGCCAGCAGTGTAGCGGGGGCCAGAATCGATACGCAGTATTTT
CASSVAGARIDTQYF
>NA|NA|TRBV4-1|TRBJ2-3|12
TGCGCCAGCAGCCACAATACAGATACGCAGTATTTT
CASSHNTDTQYF
>NA|NA|TRBV6-1|TRBJ1-5|15
TGTGCCAGCAGTGAAGCAACAGGGAGCAATCAGCCCCAGCATTTT
CASSEATGSNQPQHF
>NA|NA|TRBV11-2|TRBJ2-3|13
TGTGCCAGCAGCTTAATCCTCGCAGATACGCAGTATTTT
CASSLILADTQYF
>TRBD1|NA|TRBV6-5|TRBJ2-2|14
TGTGCCAGCAGTTATGGGACAGGGGGTGGGGAGCTGTTTTTT
CASSYGTGGGELFF
>TRBD2|NA|TRBV4-3|TRBJ2-1|19
TGCGCCAGCAGCCAAGTCGGGGTGCTAGCGGGGGCCTCCTACAATGAGCAGTTCTTC
CASSQVGVLAGASYNEQFF
>TRBD1|NA|TRBV4-3|TRBJ2-7|16
TGCGCCAGCAGCCATGGGACAGGGGCCATCTCCTACGAGCAGTACTTC
CASSHGTGAISYEQYF
>NA|NA|TRBV6-5|TRBJ1-2|13
TGTGCCAGCAGCCGCACGAGGGCATGGGGCTACACCTTC
CASSRTRAWGYTF
>TRBD1|few|TRBV6-6|TRBJ1-1|14
TGTGCCAGCAGTGCAAACAGGGGGAGAACTGAAGCTTTCTTT
CASSANRGRTEAFF
>TRBD2|NA|TRBV10-3|TRBJ2-7|16
TGTGCCATCAGCCCCCTAGCGGGGCGAAGCTCCTACGAGCAGTACTTC
CAISPLAGRSSYEQYF
>TRBD1|NA|TRBV10-3|TRBJ2-1|16
TGTGCCATCAGTGATTCAGACAGGGGGCTGAGGTATGAGCAGTTCTTC
CAISDSDRGLRYEQFF
>TRBD1|NA|TRBV5-1|TRBJ1-6|16
TGCGCCAGCAGCTTGGCGCTGGGACAGGCGGATTCACCCCTCCACTTT
CASSLALGQADSPLHF
>NA|once|TRBV11-2|TRBJ2-1|15
TGTGCCAGCAGCCGCGCGGGGACCTCGGATAATGAGCAGTTCTTC
CASSRAGTSDNEQFF
>NA|NA|TRBV19|TRBJ1-6|16
TGTGCCAGTAGTATGGGGCACATCGACTATAATTCACCCCTCCACTTT
CASSMGHIDYNSPLHF
>NA|NA|TRBV11-3|TRBJ2-2|13
TGTGCCAGCAGCTCAGACTCCACCGGGGAGCTGTTTTTT
CASSSDSTGELFF
>NA|NA|TRBV4-1|TRBJ1-6|17
TGCGCCAGCACCCCCCTGGGGGGTGGGGGGGGACGGTCACCCCTCCACTTT
CASTPLGGGGGRSPLHF
>TRBD1|once|TRBV6-6|TRBJ2-3|16
TGTGCCAGCAGTTTGGGGGACAGGGCCTTCACAGATACGCAGTATTTT
CASSLGDRAFTDTQYF
>TRBD2|NA|TRBV15|TRBJ2-3|14
TGTGCCACCAGAACGGGGGGGGACGCAGATACGCAGTATTTT
CATRTGGDADTQYF
>TRBD2|NA|TRBV7-6|TRBJ2-1|14
TGTGCCAGCAGCTCCCTAGCGGGGGAGGATGAGCAGTTCTTC
CASSSLAGEDEQFF
>TRBD1|NA|TRBV5-1|TRBJ1-2|13
TGCGCCAGCAGTCCGGACAGGTTTTTCGGCTACACCTTC
CASSPDRFFGYTF
>TRBD1|few|TRBV27|TRBJ1-2|18
TGTGCCAGCAGTTTCCCCACGGGACAGGGTAGTCATAAGGATGGCTACACCTTC
CASSFPTGQGSHKDGYTF
>TRBD2|NA|TRBV5-1|TRBJ2-5|14
TGCGCCAGCAGCTTTAGCGGGGGGCAAGAGACCCAGTACTTC
CASSFSGGQETQYF
>TRBD2|NA|TRBV2|TRBJ2-1|16
TGTGCCAGCAGCCCCGGGACTAGCGGGGGGGCCGGAGAGCAGTTCTTC
CASSPGTSGGAGEQFF
>NA|few|TRBV11-3|TRBJ2-3|15
TGTGCCAGCAGCTTAGGAATCGTCGCACAATATACGCAGTATTTT
CASSLGIVAQYTQYF
>TRBD1|NA|TRBV5-4|TRBJ1-2|14
TGTGCCAGCCGTGGACTGGGACAGGTCTATGGCTACACCTTC
CASRGLGQVYGYTF
>NA|NA|TRBV6-1|TRBJ2-6|15
TGTGCCAGCAGGCCCAGGGTAACTGGGGCCAACGTCCTGACTTTC
CASRPRVTGANVLTF
>NA|NA|TRBV4-3|TRBJ2-7|13
TGCGCCAGCAGCCGTAGCACGGGGGACGAGCAGTACTTC
CASSRSTGDEQYF
>NA|NA|TRBV9|TRBJ1-2|16
TGTGCCAGCAGCGTAGCTACCGGGGAGGCCGACTATGGCTACACCTTC
CASSVATGEADYGYTF
>NA|NA|TRBV5-1|TRBJ1-3|14
TGCGCCAGCAGCTTGGCAGGGGTCGGAAACACCATATATTTT
CASSLAGVGNTIYF
>NA|NA|TRBV2|TRBJ2-7|13
TGTGCCAGCTTGGGGGGTGATTCCTACGAGCAGTACTTC
CASLGGDSYEQYF
>NA|few|TRBV18|TRBJ1-4|15
TGTGCCAGCTCACCACAGTCAGGGGCACGGGAAAAACTGTTTTTT
CASSPQSGAREKLFF
>TRBD1|NA|TRBV28|TRBJ2-7|17
TGTGCCAGCAGTTTCCCCGGGACAGGGGCATACTCCTACGAGCAGTACTTC
CASSFPGTGAYSYEQYF
>TRBD1|NA|TRBV27|TRBJ2-7|13
TGTGCCAGCAGTTACGGACAGGGTTACGAGCAGTACTTC
CASSYGQGYEQYF
>TRBD2|NA|TRBV4-2|TRBJ2-7|14
TGTGCCAGCAGCCAAGGAGCAGCCGGGAGGGAGCAGTACTTC
CASSQGAAGREQYF
>NA|NA|TRBV18|TRBJ1-5|14
TGTGCCAGCTCACCAACGGTCAGCAATCAGCCCCAGCATTTT
CASSPTVSNQPQHF